This TCR beta chain derives from a study of beta chain features in type 1 diabetes (dated by TCRdb to 2016 to 2019). The study in broad terms: No differences in mean age, gender distribution, total cell number or subset yield were found between patients and healthy donors. A total of some 110 million sorted cells were examined across all samples, and a strong correlation was observed between cell number per subset and RNA yield. In the study, TCRB repertoires of sorted circulating CD4+ T cell subsets from recently diagnosed type 1 diabetes patients were compared with those of matched healthy donors. Whereas all 30 or so donors provided naive and central memory subsets, regulatory and stem cell-like memory subsets were isolated from just 8 patients and roughly eight healthy donors. The research as a whole found: HLA sub-analyses involved small numbers of individuals, so any influence of HLA type on TCRB rearrangement remained unresolved. Type 1 diabetes patients showed a moderate but significant shortening of TCRB CDR3 length in all four CD4+ subsets. The naive, central memory and regulatory TCRB repertoires appeared to resemble one another more closely among patients than among healthy donors. At VDJ recombination sites, type 1 diabetes patients had fewer insertions and more deleted nucleotides, which implies abnormalities in thymic rearrangement. Shorter templates might have been favored by PCR, but patient and control samples were amplified and corrected together, so both groups would have been affected equally by any skew. Because cDNA was sequenced instead of genomic DNA, highly expressing activated cells could be over-represented, though the groups showed no difference in activation or CD3 levels.

This clone was counted a few times. Its antigen target is currently unknown. Base qualities are not recorded, but no much larger clone differs from it by a single base. From each donor, a single peripheral blood sample of around 120 mL on average was drawn into heparinised tubes. A BD FACSAria II was used to sort naive, central memory, regulatory and stem cell-like memory CD4+ T cells with a panel that included CD45RO, CCR7, CD25, CD127, CD95 and CD27. All sorted populations exceeded 95% purity. PBMCs were separated immediately by Lymphoprep density gradient centrifugation and were stained directly, without being cultured. So that batch effects would be minimized, each experiment stained and sorted samples in pairs, pairing one healthy donor with one patient. The High Capacity cDNA Reverse Transcription Kit was used to reverse transcribe all of the isolated RNA, meaning that expressed TCRB transcripts were what got sequenced. Naive, central memory and regulatory T cell samples underwent deep immunoSEQ sequencing, averaging around 4 million total reads per sample. After sorted cells were lysed in RLT buffer, RNA was extracted with DNase-treated RNeasy Micro or Mini kits, with the choice depending on cell number. To prevent cross-contamination, each cell subset was processed individually, whereas patient and healthy donor samples were processed jointly. The immunoSEQ multiplex PCR was used to amplify TCRB sequences from cDNA, generating 87-bp fragments that spanned the CDR3 region. Sequencing of the amplicons was performed on the Illumina HiSeq platform. The original methods were these. Synthetic template baselines were used to correct PCR bias computationally, reads within Hamming distance 2 were collapsed, and singletons that could not be merged were discarded. By aligning reads against IMGT, V, D and J genes, CDR3 length, and insertions or deletions at six rearrangement sites were assigned. Clonotype counts were normalized to sorted cell number within each subset before computing true diversity and Gini coefficients with the tcR R package. The overlap coefficient, calculated on TCRB nucleotide sequences, was used to measure repertoire sharing. Out-of-frame TCRB sequences from naive cells were analyzed to stand in for the pre-selection repertoire. The table comes from immuneACCESS by way of TCRdb, which keeps in-frame sequences with V and J called. Part of the clones is missing from these tables; in studies checked, under half for an unresolved V gene and the rest for unknown reasons. D and trimming were read from the DNA, whereas the V and J calls and clone size are those reported in that table. This sample gives approximately 330,000 clones in total; roughly 11% of them show up just once. The ten most abundant clones make up about 0.015% of the sample.

The trim is 0 bases for V and 4 bases for J, with a gap of 6 bases between the germline ends. Reading from cysteine to phenylalanine, the CDR3 counts 14 amino acids. This entry keeps only the CDR3 DNA: 42 bases, framed from base 1. The germline V gene gives CDR1 as ENHRY and CDR2 as SYGVKD. The TCR sequence derives from a woman aged 30 to 39 in good health. Recombination linked TRBV10-3 to TRBJ2-2, with an unclear D gene assignment. What was sequenced was naive CD4+ T cells from blood. The sample's cell subset or site label, in plain terms: true naive CD4+ T cells. The CDR3 reads CAISESESTGELFF. In nucleotide form, the sequence is TGTGCCATCAGTGAGTCGGAGTCCACCGGGGAGCTGTTTTTT.